Here is one T cell receptor (beta chain) with its context. These data belong to a study of cytomegalovirus exposure and HLA in healthy donors. The germline gives CDR1 LNHDA, CDR2 SQIVND (reference sequence). This CDR3 is built from 15 residues. V gave up 5 bases and J gave up 2 bases, with 16 bases separating them. Primers: 60 Vbeta forward and 13 Jbeta reverse. The table came from immunoSEQ multiplex PCR; TCRdb's copy has only in-frame clones and leaves some out. The table shows about 160,000 clones, with around 79% occurring only once. The sample taken for sequencing was PBMCs. The J gene is TRBJ2-7, the V gene TRBV19; D may be TRBD1 (6 bases). The receptor comes from a man younger than 35 in good health and CMV-seronegative. The CDR3 spells CASSGLGTIAYEQYF. CDR3 coding DNA: TGTGCCAGTAGTGGTCTCGGGACAATTGCCTACGAGCAGTACTTC.